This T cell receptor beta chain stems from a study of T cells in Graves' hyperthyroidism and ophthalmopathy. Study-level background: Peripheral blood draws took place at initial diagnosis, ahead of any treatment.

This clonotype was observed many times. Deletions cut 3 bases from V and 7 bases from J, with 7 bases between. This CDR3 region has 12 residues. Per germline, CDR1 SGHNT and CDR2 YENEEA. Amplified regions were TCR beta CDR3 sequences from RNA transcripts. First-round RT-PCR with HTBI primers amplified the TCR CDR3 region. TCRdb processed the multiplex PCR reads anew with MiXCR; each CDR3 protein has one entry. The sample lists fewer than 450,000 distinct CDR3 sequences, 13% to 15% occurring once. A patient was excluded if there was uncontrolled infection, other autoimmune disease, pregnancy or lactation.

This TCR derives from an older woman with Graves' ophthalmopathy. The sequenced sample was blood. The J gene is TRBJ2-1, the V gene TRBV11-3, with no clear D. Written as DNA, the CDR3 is TGTGCCAGCAGCTTGGTTTCGAATGAGCAGTTCTTC. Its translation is CASSLVSNEQFF. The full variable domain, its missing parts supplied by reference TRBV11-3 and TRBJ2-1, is EAGVVQSPRYKIIEKKQPVAFWCNPISGHNTLYWYLQNLGQGPELLIRYENEEAVDDSQLPKDRFSAERLKGVDSTLKIQPAELGDSAVYLCASSLVSNEQFFGPGTRLTVL.